The next 20 T cell receptor beta chains were all read from a single sample in a study of shared clonotypes between healthy human individuals. Naive-designated CD8 cells lacked CD45RO, were positively enriched for CCR7, and omitted terminally differentiated effector memory CD45RA+ cells. Sequenced by immunoSEQ multiplex PCR; TCRdb stores in-frame clones only, minus some. The sample lists millions of clones, approximately 94% occurring once. The sample was naive CD8+ T cells from PBMCs. These receptors were obtained from a man between 18 and 29 years old in good health. Some clones in this sample may be carry-over from other donors' samples.

The chain carries TRBV9 and TRBJ2-5, with D tentatively TRBD2 (6 bases). V lost 2 bases and J lost 4, with 12 bases in between. The CDR3 covers 14 residues. Germline loops: CDR1 SGDLS, CDR2 YYNGEE. The CDR3 reads CASSVDGTRETQYF. In nucleotides, the CDR3 is TGTGCCAGCAGCGTGGACGGGACTCGAGAGACCCAGTACTTC.

About this clone: The identical CDR3 is also encoded by other nucleotide sequences in the sample. The rearrangement joins TRBV4-1 to TRBJ2-7, with D unclear. Germline V gene sequence: CDR1 MGHRA, CDR2 YSYEKL. This CDR3 comprises 11 residues. Trimming stripped 1 base from V and 7 bases from J, with 5 bases between. This CDR3 is CASSQGREQYF. DNA for the CDR3: TGCGCCAGCAGCCAAGGTCGAGAGCAGTACTTC.

This sequence joins TRBV7-9 and TRBJ2-5, with 7 bases identical to TRBD2. V shed 2 bases and J 5 bases; nucleotides not matched to a gene: 8. In germline, CDR1 is SEHNR, CDR2 FQNEAQ (reference sequence). The CDR3 runs to 15 residues. The CDR3 DNA reads as TGTGCCAGCAGCTTACAAGCGGGGTCCGGGGAGACCCAGTACTTC. Translation: CASSLQAGSGETQYF.

The chain employs TRBV27 and TRBJ2-1, with 7 bases identical to TRBD2. The CDR3 has 12 residues. Germline V CDR1 and CDR2: MNHEY, SMNVEV (reference sequence). V lost 8 bases and J lost 7; bases outside the gene matches: 5. CDR3 loop: CASLGGSNEQFF. The CDR3 DNA sequence: TGTGCCAGCTTGGGCGGGAGTAATGAGCAGTTCTTC.

The chain uses TRBV7-8 and TRBJ2-1; D might be TRBD1 (7 bases). There are 15 residues in the CDR3. CDR1 SGHVS and CDR2 FQNEAQ come from the germline V gene. V gave up 4 bases and J gave up 4 bases, with 14 bases separating them. CDR3: CASSYARDSYNEQFF. The CDR3 nucleotides read TGTGCCAGCAGCTATGCGCGGGACAGTTACAATGAGCAGTTCTTC.

The gene calls are TRBV5-8 and TRBJ2-3; TRBD1 matches 12 bases. The J segment lost 4 bases and the V segment lost 3 bases, leaving 6 bases of the junction unmatched. CDR3 length equals 16 residues. Per the germline V gene, CDR1 is SGHTS and CDR2 is YDEGEE. This CDR3 is CASSWGGQGAPDTQYF. The CDR3 DNA reads as TGTGCCAGCAGCTGGGGGGGACAGGGGGCCCCAGATACGCAGTATTTT.

This chain connects TRBV28 to TRBJ2-5; D unresolved. V lost 3 bases, J lost 5 bases, and 10 bases lay in between. Germline CDR1 and CDR2: MDHEN and SYDVKM. This CDR3 contains 13 residues. The CDR3 sequence is CASSFGVEETQYF. The CDR3 DNA follows: TGTGCCAGCAGTTTTGGGGTAGAGGAGACCCAGTACTTC.

The chain is built from TRBV7-8 and TRBJ2-7; D unclear. CDR1 and CDR2 (germline): SGHVS, FQNEAQ. V was shortened by 1 base and J by 0 bases, with 16 bases between the two germline ends. This CDR3 has 17 amino acids. CDR3 loop: CASSLVILGSLSYEQYF. Written as DNA, the CDR3 is TGTGCCAGCAGCTTAGTAATTCTAGGCTCGCTCTCCTACGAGCAGTACTTC.

This chain links TRBV28 with TRBJ1-1; 8 positions agree with TRBD1. This CDR3 contains 14 residues. V gave up 3 bases and J gave up 5 bases; unmatched junction bases: 5. The germline V gene encodes CDR1 MDHEN and CDR2 SYDVKM. The CDR3 protein is CASSFPWTGTEAFF. CDR3 DNA: TGTGCCAGCAGTTTTCCTTGGACAGGGACTGAAGCTTTCTTT. Complete variable domain (other parts from reference TRBV28 and TRBJ1-1): DVKVTQSSRYLVKRTGEKVFLECVQDMDHENMFWYRQDPGLGLRLIYFSYDVKMKEKGDIPEGYSVSREKKERFSLILESASTNQTSMYLCASSFPWTGTEAFFGQGTRLTVV.

The rearrangement uses TRBV7-7 and TRBJ2-4, with TRBD2 as a possible D gene (5 bases). CDR1 is SSHAT and CDR2 is FNYEAQ in the germline V gene (reference sequence). The CDR3 is made up of 16 amino acids. Trimming took 2 bases from V and 1 from J, leaving 12 bases between them. This CDR3 is CASSLLRGSAKNIQYF. The DNA of the CDR3 is TGTGCCAGCAGCTTACTCCGGGGTTCTGCCAAAAACATTCAGTACTTC.

The chain has TRBV4-1 and TRBJ2-5, with unresolved D. The J call is in doubt because the DNA end fits TRBJ2-7 better. Germline assignment: CDR1 MGHRA and CDR2 YSYEKL. The CDR3 extends over 15 amino acids. DNA of the CDR3: TGCGCCAGCAGCCAGGAACCACGAAGCTCCTACGAGCAGTACTTC. Protein sequence: CASSQEPRSSYEQYF.

V gene TRBV18 combines with J gene TRBJ2-1, with 8 nucleotides matching TRBD2. Per germline, CDR1 KGHSH and CDR2 LQKENI. V was pared by 2 bases and J by 7 bases, with 7 bases of the junction left unmatched. The CDR3 loop spans 15 amino acids. The CDR3 loop is CASSPSGGGLNEQFF. The DNA for the CDR3 is TGTGCCAGCTCACCAAGCGGGGGAGGTTTGAATGAGCAGTTCTTC. The full variable domain, with the rest looked up from reference TRBV18 and TRBJ2-1, is NAGVMQNPRHLVRRRGQEARLRCSPMKGHSHVYWYRQLPEEGLKFMVYLQKENIIDESGMPKERFSAEFPKEGPSILRIQQVVRGDSAAYFCASSPSGGGLNEQFFGPGTRLTVL.

The genes are TRBV11-2 and TRBJ2-2; 12 bases are shared with TRBD2. CDR1 and CDR2 (germline): SGHAT, FQNNGV. The CDR3 contains 16 residues. V lost 5 bases to trimming and J lost 8 bases; unmatched junction nucleotides: 9. CDR3 region: CASSDALAGGPGELFF. The CDR3 nucleotides are TGTGCCAGCAGCGACGCCCTAGCGGGAGGGCCGGGGGAGCTGTTTTTT.

The chain couples TRBV2 to TRBJ1-6, with D possibly matching TRBD1 (6 bases). Trimming removed 3 bases from V and 9 bases from J, with 15 bases in between. This CDR3 has 15 amino acids. From germline, CDR1 is SNHLY and CDR2 FYNNEI. CDR3 DNA sequence: TGTGCCAGCAGTGATAACAGGGTTTTGGGTTCACCCCTCCACTTT. Translated: CASSDNRVLGSPLHF. The full variable domain, completed using reference TRBV2 and TRBJ1-6, is EPEVTQTPSHQVTQMGQEVILRCVPISNHLYFYWYRQILGQKVEFLVSFYNNEISEKSEIFDDQFSVERPDGSNFTLKIRSTKLEDSAMYFCASSDNRVLGSPLHFGNGTRLTVT.

This clone was observed once. The V call is TRBV7-6, the J call TRBJ2-1; 8 bases map to TRBD1. The junction had 6 bases not matched to a gene; V was cut back by 5 bases and J by 0 bases. Germline V CDR1 and CDR2: SGHVS, FNYEAQ. CDR3 length equals 16 residues. The CDR3 spells CASSLNQGASYNEQFF. DNA for the CDR3: TGTGCCAGCAGCCTAAATCAGGGGGCCTCCTACAATGAGCAGTTCTTC.

V is TRBV28 and J is TRBJ2-5, with TRBD1 matching over 7 bases. Germline-derived CDR1 and CDR2 are MDHEN and SYDVKM. This CDR3 contains 14 residues. Germline trimming cut 5 bases from V and 6 bases from J; bases unmatched to any gene: 9. The CDR3, as DNA: TGTGCCAGCAGTCCCGGGACAGTTCAACAGACCCAGTACTTC. This sequence encodes CASSPGTVQQTQYF. The full variable domain, rest sourced from reference TRBV28 and TRBJ2-5, is DVKVTQSSRYLVKRTGEKVFLECVQDMDHENMFWYRQDPGLGLRLIYFSYDVKMKEKGDIPEGYSVSREKKERFSLILESASTNQTSMYLCASSPGTVQQTQYFGPGTRLLVL.

The chain joins TRBV11-2 to TRBJ2-3, with 7 bases matching TRBD2. Germline CDR1 and CDR2: SGHAT and FQNNGV. With V trimmed by 7 bases and J by 7 bases, 14 bases remained unmatched. The CDR3 totals 15 residues. Here the CDR3 DNA reads TGTGCCAGCACCCCTTGGGGGGGGGACTCAAATACGCAGTATTTT. Its translation: CASTPWGGDSNTQYF.

This chain links TRBV19 with TRBJ1-4; 7 bases align to TRBD1. Trimming removed 4 bases from V and 1 base from J; junction bases left unmatched: 6. The CDR3 runs to 16 residues. CDR1 and CDR2 (germline): LNHDA, SQIVND (reference sequence). The CDR3 DNA is TGTGCCAGTAGTAACGACAGGGAGGGAACTAATGAAAAACTGTTTTTT. Protein product: CASSNDREGTNEKLFF.

In DNA, the CDR3 is TGTGCCAGCAGCTGGTACACCATGAACACTGAAGCTTTCTTT. Translation gives CASSWYTMNTEAFF. The V and J genes are TRBV7-9 and TRBJ1-1; D uncertain. This CDR3 has 14 residues. Between the trimmed V and J ends, which lost 4 bases and 0 bases, there was a span of 9 bases. Germline loops: CDR1 SEHNR, CDR2 FQNEAQ (reference sequence).

This clone was seen ten or more times. The chain recombines TRBV4-2 with TRBJ2-6, with D tentatively TRBD1 (6 bases). Germline CDR1 is LGHNA and CDR2 is YNFKEQ. V was clipped by 0 bases and J by 4 bases, with 10 bases between them. The CDR3 loop spans 16 amino acids. CDR3 bases: TGTGCCAGCAGCCAAGACGAGGGGGTGGGGGCCAACGTCCTGACTTTC. It is translated as CASSQDEGVGANVLTF.